Listed here are 7 T cell receptor beta chains from one sample, sequenced in a study of blood T cell repertoires in COVID-19. Produced via immunoSEQ multiplex PCR; TCRdb's table is partial and in-frame only. The sample consists of about 210,000 clones, more than 70% of them appearing once. The specimen sequenced was peripheral blood. These receptors originate from a man aged 50 or older with active or convalescent COVID-19.

The chain carries TRBV7-2 and TRBJ2-7; D unresolved. CDR3 size: 14 residues. Germline V gene sequence: CDR1 SGHTA, CDR2 FQGNSA. V lost 2 bases to trimming and J lost 6 bases, with 14 bases between them. The CDR3: CASSLPAGRSEQYF. In nucleotides, the CDR3 is TGTGCCAGCAGCTTACCTGCAGGTCGATCCGAGCAGTACTTC.

This clone was counted between two and nine times. V is TRBV28 and J is TRBJ1-1; no reliable D call. V lost 5 bases and J lost 11, with 15 bases in between. The CDR3 has 12 residues. CDR1 is MDHEN, CDR2 SYDVKM, per germline. CDR3 region: CASSPPGDLAFF. Written as DNA, the CDR3 is TGTGCCAGCAGTCCCCCCGGGGATCTGGCTTTCTTT.

This CDR3 is CAWSVPGDSNQPQHF. The CDR3 region has the DNA TGTGCCTGGAGTGTACCGGGGGATAGCAATCAGCCCCAGCATTTT. The V call is TRBV30, the J call TRBJ1-5; TRBD1 is a possible D gene (5 bases). V gave up 0 bases and J gave up 0 bases, with 9 bases separating them. Germline loops: CDR1 GTSNPN, CDR2 SVGIG (reference sequence). The CDR3 extends over 15 amino acids.

CDR3 sequence (DNA): TGTGCCAGCAGCACCCGGCCGTCGGGGAGCGAAAAACTGTTTTTT. Translation gives CASSTRPSGSEKLFF. The chain combines TRBV9 with TRBJ1-4; no clear D. The CDR3 runs to 15 residues. V lost 4 bases to trimming and J lost 8 bases, with 18 bases between them. Looked up from germline, CDR1 is SGDLS and CDR2 is YYNGEE.

The V call is TRBV6-5, the J call TRBJ1-2, with D perhaps TRBD1 (6 bases). The germline V and J ends were trimmed by 5 bases and 2 bases, with 9 bases remaining between them. Germline assignment: CDR1 MNHEY and CDR2 SVGAGI. The CDR3 contains 13 residues. The CDR3 sequence: CASSLDRNYGYTF. The CDR3 DNA sequence: TGTGCCAGCAGTCTGGACAGAAACTATGGCTACACCTTC.

DNA of the CDR3: TGTGCCAGCAGCCAGGGGCAGCTTCCCTACGAGCAGTACTTC. Translating gives CASSQGQLPYEQYF. The chain carries TRBV4-2 and TRBJ2-7; a possible D gene is TRBD1 (5 bases). Germline V gene sequence: CDR1 LGHNA, CDR2 YNFKEQ. There are 14 residues in the CDR3. V was clipped by 3 bases and J by 2 bases, with 11 bases between them.

CDR3 loop: CATSRDRGIHNEQFF. The CDR3 DNA reads TGTGCCACCAGCAGAGACCGGGGGATTCACAATGAGCAGTTCTTC. The rearrangement uses TRBV15 and TRBJ2-1, with D tentatively TRBD2 (6 bases). The germline gives CDR1 LNHNV, CDR2 YYDKDF (reference sequence). V was shortened by 0 bases and J by 5 bases, with 11 bases between the two germline ends. This CDR3 has 15 amino acids.